This T cell receptor (beta chain) was identified during a study of post-analysis software for immune sequencing data. Looking at the study overall: Recorded subtypes: relapsing-remitting, secondary progressive, progressive-relapsing; some patients unannotated.

Trimming removed 3 bases from V and 0 bases from J; junction bases left unmatched: 4. CDR3 length equals 15 residues. Study-level results: Controls showed significantly higher normalized Chao1 diversity than did multiple sclerosis patients. Included in a set of five TRBV segments more frequent in patients than controls were TRBV5-6, TRBV5-1 and TRBV20-1.

To note about this clonotype: Its antigen is currently unknown.

Sequencing libraries made from TCR beta cDNA carried unique molecular identifiers. TCRdb recomputed calls from the PCR reads with MiXCR, one row per CDR3 protein. Here the sample spans 650,000 to 900,000 distinct CDR3 sequences, just over 45% being singletons. The source material was blood. The chain couples TRBV12-3 or TRBV12-4 to TRBJ1-1; 7 positions match TRBD1. The TCR sequence derives from a girl aged 10-17 years with multiple sclerosis. CDR3 region: CASSLGQGVNTEAFF. The CDR3 nucleotides are TGTGCCAGCAGTTTGGGCCAGGGGGTGAACACTGAAGCTTTCTTT.